A single sample is the source of the 22 T cell receptor beta chains below, sequenced in a study of T cell clonotyping in hematopoietic cell transplantation. TCRdb's table, derived via immunoSEQ multiplex PCR, lists solely in-frame clones and lacks some. The table records approximately 80,000 clones, around 96% of them present only once. Time point denoted: recipient sample about 28 days before transplant, after cytoreduction. The source material was peripheral blood mononuclear cells, sampled before stem cell transplant. The receptors here all came from a woman aged 45 to 65 with acute myeloid leukemia. Some clones in this sample may be carry-over from other donors' samples.

This clone appeared once. V gene TRBV27 combines with J gene TRBJ2-7, with 7 positions matching TRBD1. Looked up from germline, CDR1 is MNHEY and CDR2 is SMNVEV (reference sequence). Trimming removed 6 bases from V and 2 bases from J; junction bases left unmatched: 7. This CDR3 comprises 14 residues. CDR3 sequence: CASRMTGTAYEQYF. The CDR3 nucleotides are TGTGCCAGCAGGATGACCGGGACAGCCTACGAGCAGTACTTC.

This clone was detected only once. The chain couples TRBV7-9 to TRBJ1-2; 9 bases are a match to TRBD1. Per the germline V gene, CDR1 is SEHNR and CDR2 is FQNEAQ (reference sequence). This CDR3 contains 14 residues. V gave up 6 bases and J gave up 2 bases; unmatched junction bases: 4. CDR3 in DNA: TGTGCCAGCAGTCCGGGACAGGGAAACTATGGCTACACCTTC. Protein product: CASSPGQGNYGYTF.

V gene TRBV5-4 combines with J gene TRBJ2-7, with 10 positions matching TRBD2. Germline CDR1 and CDR2: SGHNT and YYREEE (reference sequence). This CDR3 spans 15 amino acids. Trimming removed 4 bases from V and 2 bases from J; junction bases left unmatched: 6. CDR3 loop: CASSRPGLATYEQYF. In DNA form, the CDR3 reads TGTGCCAGCAGCCGGCCGGGACTAGCGACCTACGAGCAGTACTTC. Combining the CDR3 with reference TRBV5-4 and TRBJ2-7 gives the whole variable domain ETGVTQSPTHLIKTRGQQVTLRCSSQSGHNTVSWYQQALGQGPQFIFQYYREEENGRGNFPPRFSGLQFPNYSSELNVNALELDDSALYLCASSRPGLATYEQYFGPGTRLTVT.

This clone was observed a handful of times. The J gene is TRBJ2-7, the V gene TRBV10-1, with 10 positions matching TRBD1. Germline V gives CDR1 WNHNN, CDR2 SYGVQD (reference sequence). The V segment lost 0 bases and the J segment 6 bases; nucleotides outside the gene matches: 5. The CDR3 extends over 15 amino acids. CDR3 amino acids: CASSESGQGLFEQYF. In DNA form, the CDR3 reads TGCGCCAGCAGTGAGTCGGGACAGGGGCTCTTCGAGCAGTACTTC.

The chain couples TRBV5-1 to TRBJ2-7; D remains ambiguous. The CDR3 length is 11 residues. Germline assignment: CDR1 SGHRS and CDR2 YFSETQ. The V and J ends lost 4 bases and 2 bases respectively, with 4 bases between them. The CDR3 nucleotides read TGCGCCAGCAGCAATACCTACGAGCAGTACTTC. Translating gives CASSNTYEQYF.

V usage is TRBV7-3 and J usage is TRBJ1-2, with D maybe TRBD1 (6 bases). This CDR3 is built from 13 residues. Germline CDR1 SGHTA, CDR2 FQGTGA. The V gene lost 5 bases and the J gene lost 1 base, with 8 bases spanning the gap. CDR3 sequence reads: CASSEDSNYGYTF. CDR3 DNA: TGTGCCAGCAGCGAGGACAGTAACTATGGCTACACCTTC.

The chain recombines TRBV30 with TRBJ1-3, with D possibly matching TRBD1 (6 bases). Germline loops: CDR1 GTSNPN, CDR2 SVGIG (reference sequence). This CDR3 contains 17 residues. Deletions cut 0 bases from V and 0 bases from J, with 15 bases between. The CDR3 DNA reads as TGTGCCTGGAGTGTACGACGGGGGCTTAGCTCTGGAAACACCATATATTTT. Amino acid sequence: CAWSVRRGLSSGNTIYF.

This sequence joins TRBV30 and TRBJ1-5; no clear D. V was pared by 0 bases and J by 9 bases, with 18 bases between. CDR1 GTSNPN and CDR2 SVGIG come from the germline V gene (reference sequence). The CDR3 loop spans 15 amino acids. CDR3 sequence (DNA): TGTGCCTGGAGTGTATCGGCGGCAGCCCAAGGGCCCCAGCATTTT. Its protein product is CAWSVSAAAQGPQHF.

The V and J genes are TRBV10-1 and TRBJ1-5; D is uncertain. Trimming took off 0 bases at V and 5 bases at J, with 14 bases between the two ends. In germline, CDR1 is WNHNN, CDR2 SYGVQD (reference sequence). The length of the CDR3 is 16 residues. The CDR3 reads CASSESGQAIDQPQHF. The CDR3 nucleotides are TGCGCCAGCAGTGAGTCAGGGCAGGCGATCGATCAGCCCCAGCATTTT.

The genes are TRBV2 and TRBJ1-6; 8 positions match TRBD1. Germline-derived CDR1 and CDR2 are SNHLY and FYNNEI. The CDR3 sequence is 13 residues long. Trimming took 11 bases from V and 3 from J; bases not matched to a gene: 3. The DNA of the CDR3 is TGTGCCGGACAGGGCCTCTATAATTCACCCCTCCACTTT. Amino acid sequence: CAGQGLYNSPLHF. The full variable domain, its missing parts supplied by reference TRBV2 and TRBJ1-6, is EPEVTQTPSHQVTQMGQEVILRCVPISNHLYFYWYRQILGQKVEFLVSFYNNEISEKSEIFDDQFSVERPDGSNFTLKIRSTKLEDSAMYFCAGQGLYNSPLHFGNGTRLTVT.

This clone was seen only once. The chain employs TRBV2 and TRBJ1-1, with D possibly being TRBD1 (5 bases). Germline loops: CDR1 SNHLY, CDR2 FYNNEI. Trimming stripped 4 bases from V and 11 bases from J, with 14 bases between. The CDR3 length is 12 residues. The CDR3: CASSVGGGRAFF. The DNA for the CDR3 is TGTGCCAGCAGTGTCGGGGGGGGTCGGGCTTTCTTT.

The chain uses TRBV28 and TRBJ1-1, with TRBD1 as a possible D gene (5 bases). The V gene lost 7 bases and the J gene lost 8 bases, with 20 bases spanning the gap. The CDR3 loop spans 14 amino acids. Germline assignment: CDR1 MDHEN and CDR2 SYDVKM. CDR3 coding DNA: TGTGCCAGCACACCGGGTCGACAGAGGATCGAAGCTTTCTTT. Encoded protein: CASTPGRQRIEAFF.

The chain joins TRBV2 to TRBJ1-2, with D perhaps TRBD1 (5 bases). Trimming removed 4 bases at V and 7 bases at J, with 19 bases between. From germline, CDR1 is SNHLY and CDR2 FYNNEI. The CDR3 covers 15 residues. The CDR3 sequence is CASSGRTRTGAGYTF. As DNA, the CDR3 is TGTGCCAGCAGTGGAAGGACACGGACTGGGGCTGGCTACACCTTC.

This clone has only one observation. The CDR3 loop is CASTLEDRENQPQHF. The CDR3 DNA follows: TGTGCCAGTACCTTAGAAGACAGGGAGAATCAGCCCCAGCATTTT. The V call is TRBV2, the J call TRBJ1-5; 7 bases line up with TRBD1. Germline lookup yields CDR1 SNHLY and CDR2 FYNNEI. After removal of 9 bases from V and 4 bases from J, the junction contained 12 bases not matched to a gene. CDR3 length: 15 amino acids.

The chain couples TRBV4-2 to TRBJ1-6, with TRBD1 matching 9 bases. CDR3 length equals 20 residues. The V gene end was trimmed by 3 bases and the J gene end by 0 bases; junction bases not matched to a gene: 12. Germline CDR1 is LGHNA and CDR2 is YNFKEQ. DNA of the CDR3: TGTGCCAGCAGCCAGGATACCCGGGACAGGGCGAGCTCCTATAATTCACCCCTCCACTTT. Translating it yields CASSQDTRDRASSYNSPLHF.

The rearrangement joins TRBV5-1 to TRBJ1-1; 9 positions match TRBD1. CDR3 size: 15 residues. Losses at the gene ends were 4 bases for V and 8 bases for J; bases not matched to a gene: 12. Germline CDR1 is SGHRS and CDR2 is YFSETQ. CDR3 coding DNA: TGCGCCAGCAGCCGTCCCGGGACAGGGATTCGCGAAGCTTTCTTT. Its translation: CASSRPGTGIREAFF.

The genes are TRBV6-1 and TRBJ2-5, with 9 bases matching TRBD2. The CDR3 loop spans 17 amino acids. With 1 base clipped from V and 1 base from J, the junction kept 7 bases outside the gene matches. The germline gives CDR1 MNHNS, CDR2 SASEGT. CDR3 sequence: CASSEERTSEIQETQYF. In DNA, the CDR3 is TGTGCCAGCAGTGAAGAACGGACTAGCGAGATCCAAGAGACCCAGTACTTC.

The chain recombines TRBV5-8 with TRBJ2-7; the match to TRBD1 covers 9 bases. The CDR3 covers 15 residues. Germline V lookup: CDR1 SGHTS, CDR2 YDEGEE. With 4 bases clipped from V and 3 bases from J, the junction kept 8 bases outside the gene matches. The CDR3 sequence: CASSRPGQGIYEQYF. The CDR3 DNA reads TGTGCCAGCAGCAGGCCGGGACAGGGAATCTACGAGCAGTACTTC.

The chain uses TRBV11-2 and TRBJ1-1, with 7 bases identical to TRBD1. Trimming took 3 bases from V and 1 from J; bases not matched to a gene: 5. Germline-derived CDR1 and CDR2 are SGHAT and FQNNGV. The CDR3 is 15 amino acids. In DNA form, the CDR3 reads TGTGCCAGCAGCTTGACCGGGACAGCGAACACTGAAGCTTTCTTT. It translates to CASSLTGTANTEAFF.

CDR3 sequence (DNA): TGTGCCAGCAGCTCAAGACAGGGGACAAACGAGCAGTACTTC. This gives the protein CASSSRQGTNEQYF. V and J are TRBV11-2 and TRBJ2-7; 8 nucleotides match TRBD1. The CDR3 is 14 amino acids. Germline V lookup: CDR1 SGHAT, CDR2 FQNNGV. With 4 bases clipped from V and 5 bases from J, the junction kept 7 bases outside the gene matches.

The sample holds a few counts of this clone. The chain combines TRBV6-4 with TRBJ1-2; D perhaps matches TRBD1 (6 bases). Germline V CDR1 and CDR2: MRHNA, SNTAGT. This CDR3 has 13 residues. Between the trimmed V and J ends, which lost 6 bases and 6 bases, there was a span of 14 bases. The CDR3 bases are TGTGCCAGCAGCCCACAGGGAGGCAATGGCTACACCTTC. Translating gives CASSPQGGNGYTF.

The rearrangement joins TRBV6-5 to TRBJ1-4, with 9 bases that match TRBD1. Germline values: CDR1 MNHEY, CDR2 SVGAGI. The CDR3 runs 15 residues. Trimming took 5 bases from V and 5 from J; bases not matched to a gene: 6. CDR3 sequence (DNA): TGTGCCAGCAGTCCGACGGGACAGGGAAATGAAAAACTGTTTTTT. This translates into CASSPTGQGNEKLFF.